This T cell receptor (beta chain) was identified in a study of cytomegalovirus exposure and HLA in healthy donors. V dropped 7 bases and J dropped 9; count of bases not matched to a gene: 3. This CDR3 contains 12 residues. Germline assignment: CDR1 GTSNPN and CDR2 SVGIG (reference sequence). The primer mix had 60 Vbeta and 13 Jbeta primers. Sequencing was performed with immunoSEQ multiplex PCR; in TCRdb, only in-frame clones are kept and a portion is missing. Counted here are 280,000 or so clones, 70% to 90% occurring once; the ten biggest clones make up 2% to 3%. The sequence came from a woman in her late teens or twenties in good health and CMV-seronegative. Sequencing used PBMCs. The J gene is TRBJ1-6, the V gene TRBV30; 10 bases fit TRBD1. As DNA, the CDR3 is TGTGCCTCCGGACAGGGGGGTTCACCCCTCCACTTT. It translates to CASGQGGSPLHF.